The 8 T cell receptor beta chains below all came from one sample that was sequenced in a study of OX40 agonist ivuxolimab in advanced cancers. Libraries were prepared by immunoSEQ multiplex PCR; TCRdb keeps only in-frame clonotypes and omits some of them. The table includes 25,000 to 30,000 clones, 85% to 90% detected once. The sample was CD4+ or CD8+ T cells sorted from blood, taken in a trial of the OX40 agonist ivuxolimab. These receptors all stem from an adult with an advanced solid tumor such as melanoma, head and neck, liver or kidney cancer.

This clone was seen once. CDR3 sequence: CASSLVQGREPQHF. As DNA, the CDR3 is TGCGCCAGCAGCTTGGTACAGGGGAGGGAGCCCCAGCATTTT. The chain has TRBV5-1 and TRBJ1-5; 7 bases agree with TRBD1. In germline, CDR1 is SGHRS, CDR2 YFSETQ. This CDR3 spans 14 amino acids. Trimming took 0 bases from V and 8 from J; bases not matched to a gene: 5.

V is TRBV2 and J is TRBJ2-3; the match to TRBD2 covers 9 bases. The V gene's germline CDR1 is SNHLY and CDR2 FYNNEI. The CDR3 loop spans 17 amino acids. With V trimmed by 6 bases and J by 0 bases, 10 bases remained unmatched. CDR3 DNA sequence: TGTGCCAGCAGCACTGGGACTAGCCTGACTAGCACAGATACGCAGTATTTT. It specifies CASSTGTSLTSTDTQYF.

J is TRBJ2-3 and V is TRBV5-6; 16 bases line up with TRBD2. Unmatched junction bases numbered 1, after V lost 3 bases and J lost 3 bases. The length of the CDR3 is 16 residues. Germline V lookup: CDR1 SGHDT, CDR2 YYEEEE. The chain's CDR3 is CASSSGLAGGTDTQYF. CDR3 DNA sequence: TGTGCCAGCAGCTCGGGACTAGCGGGGGGGACAGATACGCAGTATTTT.

The chain couples TRBV6-1 to TRBJ1-5; TRBD1 is a possible D gene (5 bases). The CDR3 is 15 residues long. CDR1 is MNHNS and CDR2 is SASEGT in the germline V gene. Deletions cut 3 bases from V and 2 bases from J, with 11 bases between. The CDR3 loop is CASSDPRAGNQPQHF. In DNA form, the CDR3 reads TGTGCCAGCAGTGATCCCAGGGCCGGCAATCAGCCCCAGCATTTT.

The chain links TRBV15 to TRBJ2-5, with D uncertain. V was trimmed by 2 bases and J by 5 bases, leaving 6 bases between them. The CDR3 sequence is 12 residues long. The germline gives CDR1 LNHNV, CDR2 YYDKDF (reference sequence). DNA of the CDR3: TGTGCCACCAGCAGACCCAGGGAGACCCAGTACTTC. Encoded protein: CATSRPRETQYF.

J is TRBJ2-5 and V is TRBV5-4; TRBD2 might be the D (7 bases). The germline V gene has CDR1 SGHNT and CDR2 YYREEE (reference sequence). CDR3 length: 17 residues. Trimming left V 4 bases short and J 7 bases short, with 26 bases between. The chain's CDR3 is CASSPGGPGLPLGTQYF. CDR3 nucleotide sequence: TGTGCCAGCAGCCCGGGGGGCCCGGGACTTCCATTGGGGACCCAGTACTTC.

V gene TRBV28 combines with J gene TRBJ2-1; a weak D match, TRBD2 (6 bases). Germline V gene sequence: CDR1 MDHEN, CDR2 SYDVKM. The CDR3 is 12 residues long. V was pared by 7 bases and J by 7 bases, with 11 bases between. Written as DNA, the CDR3 is TGTGCCAGCATCCGAGGAGGGAATGAGCAGTTCTTC. It specifies CASIRGGNEQFF. Using reference TRBV28 and TRBJ2-1 for the parts outside the CDR3, the full variable domain is DVKVTQSSRYLVKRTGEKVFLECVQDMDHENMFWYRQDPGLGLRLIYFSYDVKMKEKGDIPEGYSVSREKKERFSLILESASTNQTSMYLCASIRGGNEQFFGPGTRLTVL.

V and J are TRBV20-1 and TRBJ1-1; D unclear. Germline V gene data show CDR1 as DFQATT and CDR2 as SNEGSKA (reference sequence). Between the trimmed V and J ends, which lost 3 bases and 6 bases, there was a span of 8 bases. The CDR3 loop spans 11 amino acids. CDR3 nucleotides: TGCAGTGCTAGGGACTTGGCTGAAGCTTTCTTT. Translation: CSARDLAEAFF.